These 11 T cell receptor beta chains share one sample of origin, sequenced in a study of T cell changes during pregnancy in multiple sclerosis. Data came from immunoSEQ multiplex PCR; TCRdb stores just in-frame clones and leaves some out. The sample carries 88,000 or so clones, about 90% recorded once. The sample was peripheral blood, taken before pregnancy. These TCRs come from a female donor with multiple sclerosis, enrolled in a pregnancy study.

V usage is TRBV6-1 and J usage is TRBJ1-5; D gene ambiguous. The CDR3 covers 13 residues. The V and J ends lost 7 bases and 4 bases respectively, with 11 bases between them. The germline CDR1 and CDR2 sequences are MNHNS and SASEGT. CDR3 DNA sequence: TGTGCCAGCACTACAGCTCTGAATCAGCCCCAGCATTTT. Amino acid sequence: CASTTALNQPQHF.

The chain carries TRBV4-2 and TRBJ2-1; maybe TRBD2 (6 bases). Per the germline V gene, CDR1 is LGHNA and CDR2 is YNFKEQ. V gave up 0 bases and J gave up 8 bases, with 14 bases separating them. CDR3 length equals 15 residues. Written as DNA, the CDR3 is TGTGCCAGCAGCCAAGATCATCTAGCGAGGGATGAGCAGTTCTTC. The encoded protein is CASSQDHLARDEQFF.

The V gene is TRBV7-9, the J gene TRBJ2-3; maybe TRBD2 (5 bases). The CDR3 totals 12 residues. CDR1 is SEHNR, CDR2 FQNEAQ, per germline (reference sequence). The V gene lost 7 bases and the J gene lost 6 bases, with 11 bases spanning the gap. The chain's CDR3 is CASNREGDTQYF. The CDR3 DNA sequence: TGTGCCAGCAACCGGGAAGGGGATACGCAGTATTTT. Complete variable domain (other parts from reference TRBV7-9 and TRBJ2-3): DTGVSQNPRHKITKRGQNVTFRCDPISEHNRLYWYRQTLGQGPEFLTYFQNEAQLEKSRLLSDRFSAERPKGSFSTLEIQRTEQGDSAMYLCASNREGDTQYFGPGTRLTVL.

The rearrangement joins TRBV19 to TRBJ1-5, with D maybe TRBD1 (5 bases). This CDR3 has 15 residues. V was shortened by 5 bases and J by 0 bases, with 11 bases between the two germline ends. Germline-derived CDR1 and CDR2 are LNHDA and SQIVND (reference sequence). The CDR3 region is CASSPSGLSNQPQHF. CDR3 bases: TGTGCCAGTAGTCCATCGGGACTTAGCAATCAGCCCCAGCATTTT.

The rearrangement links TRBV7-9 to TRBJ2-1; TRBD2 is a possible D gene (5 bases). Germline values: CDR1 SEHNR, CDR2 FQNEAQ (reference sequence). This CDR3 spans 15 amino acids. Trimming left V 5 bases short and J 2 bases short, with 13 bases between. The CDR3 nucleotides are TGTGCCAGCAGCCCACCCGGAGGCCCCTACAATGAGCAGTTCTTC. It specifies CASSPPGGPYNEQFF.

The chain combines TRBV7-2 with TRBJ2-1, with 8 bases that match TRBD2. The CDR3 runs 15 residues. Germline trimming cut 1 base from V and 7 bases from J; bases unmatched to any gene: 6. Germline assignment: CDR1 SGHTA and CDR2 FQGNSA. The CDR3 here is CASSLDAGGLNEQFF. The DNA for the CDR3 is TGTGCCAGCAGCTTAGACGCGGGAGGTCTAAATGAGCAGTTCTTC.

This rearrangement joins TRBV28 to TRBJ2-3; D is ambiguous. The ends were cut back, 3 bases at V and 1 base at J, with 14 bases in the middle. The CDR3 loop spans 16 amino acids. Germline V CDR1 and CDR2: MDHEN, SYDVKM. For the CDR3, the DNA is TGTGCCAGCAGTTTGGAGTCCCGTGTGGGCACAGATACGCAGTATTTT. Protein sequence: CASSLESRVGTDTQYF.

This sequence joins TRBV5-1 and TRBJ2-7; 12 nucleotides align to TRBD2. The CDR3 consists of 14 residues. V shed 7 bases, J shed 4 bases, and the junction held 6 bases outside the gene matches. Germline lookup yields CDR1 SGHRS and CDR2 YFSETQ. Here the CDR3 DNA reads TGCGCCAGCGGGGTACTAGCGGGAGGTTACGAGCAGTACTTC. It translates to CASGVLAGGYEQYF.

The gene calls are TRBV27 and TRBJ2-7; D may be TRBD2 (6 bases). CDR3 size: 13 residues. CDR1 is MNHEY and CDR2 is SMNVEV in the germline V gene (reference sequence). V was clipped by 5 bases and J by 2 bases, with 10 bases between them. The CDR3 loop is CASSPGEAYEQYF. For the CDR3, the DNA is TGTGCCAGCAGTCCGGGGGAGGCCTACGAGCAGTACTTC.

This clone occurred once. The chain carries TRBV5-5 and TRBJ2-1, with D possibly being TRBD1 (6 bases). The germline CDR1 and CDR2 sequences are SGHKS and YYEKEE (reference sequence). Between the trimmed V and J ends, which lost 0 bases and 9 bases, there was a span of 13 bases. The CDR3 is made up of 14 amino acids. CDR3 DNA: TGTGCCAGCAGCTTGGAGTCAGGGGTTGGTGAGCAGTTCTTC. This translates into CASSLESGVGEQFF.

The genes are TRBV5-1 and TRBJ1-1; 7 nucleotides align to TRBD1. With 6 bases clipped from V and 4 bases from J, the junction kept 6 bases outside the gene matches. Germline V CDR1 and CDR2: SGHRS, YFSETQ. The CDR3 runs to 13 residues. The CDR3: CASKEGGGTEAFF. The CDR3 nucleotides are TGCGCCAGCAAGGAAGGGGGCGGCACTGAAGCTTTCTTT.